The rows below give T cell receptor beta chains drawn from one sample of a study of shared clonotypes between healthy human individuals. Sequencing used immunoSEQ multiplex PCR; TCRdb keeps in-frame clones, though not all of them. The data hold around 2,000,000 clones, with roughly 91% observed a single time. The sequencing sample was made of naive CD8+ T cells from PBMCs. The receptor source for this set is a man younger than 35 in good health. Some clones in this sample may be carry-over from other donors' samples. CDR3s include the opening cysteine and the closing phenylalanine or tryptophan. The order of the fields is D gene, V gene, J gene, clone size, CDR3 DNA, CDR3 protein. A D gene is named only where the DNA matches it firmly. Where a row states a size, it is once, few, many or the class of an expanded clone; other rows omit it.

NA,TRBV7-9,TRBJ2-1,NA,TGTGCCAGCAGCTGGGACCGGGGTAATGAGCAGTTCTTC,CASSWDRGNEQFF
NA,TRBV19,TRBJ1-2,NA,TGTGCCAGTAGCAGCGGACAGAACTATGGCTACACCTTC,CASSSGQNYGYTF
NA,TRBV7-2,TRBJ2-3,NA,TGTGCCAGCAGTTCTGCCGGGCATACGCAGTATTTT,CASSSAGHTQYF
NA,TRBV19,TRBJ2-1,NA,TGTGCCAGTAGTCCACTGAGCTCCTACAATGAGCAGTTCTTC,CASSPLSSYNEQFF
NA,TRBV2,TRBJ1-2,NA,TGTGCCAGCAAAACGGCTAGGTTGGAGAGTTTTAACTATGGCTACACCTTC,CASKTARLESFNYGYTF
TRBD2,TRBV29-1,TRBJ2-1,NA,TGCAGCTTCCATACGGGACTAGCGGGAAATGAGCAGTTCTTC,CSFHTGLAGNEQFF
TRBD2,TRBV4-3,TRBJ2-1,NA,TGCGCCAGCAGCCAAGTCCGTCGGGAGGGATATGAGCAGTTCTTC,CASSQVRREGYEQFF
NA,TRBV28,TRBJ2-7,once,TGTGCCAGCAGTTTATTCGTCGGGGGAGCCTACGAGCAGTACTTC,CASSLFVGGAYEQYF
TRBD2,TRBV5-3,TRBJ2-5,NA,TGTGCCCAAACCCCGGGACTAGAGAGAGAGACCCAGTACTTC,CAQTPGLERETQYF
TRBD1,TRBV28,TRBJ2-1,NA,TGTGCCAGCAGTTTAACCGGGACAGGGGCCTACAATGAGCAGTTCTTC,CASSLTGTGAYNEQFF
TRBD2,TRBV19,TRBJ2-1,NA,TGTGCCAGTACCCCCAGACTAGCTGGCAATGAGCAGTTCTTC,CASTPRLAGNEQFF
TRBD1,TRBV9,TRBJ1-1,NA,TGTGCCAGCAGCGCCCGACAGGGAACTGAAGCTTTCTTT,CASSARQGTEAFF
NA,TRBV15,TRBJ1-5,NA,TGTGCCACCAGCAGACGAGGGTCGGAGCCCCAGCATTTT,CATSRRGSEPQHF
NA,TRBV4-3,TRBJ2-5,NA,TGCGCCAGCAGCCATTACAAGGTATGGACCCAGTACTTC,CASSHYKVWTQYF
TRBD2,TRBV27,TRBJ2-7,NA,TGTGCCAGCAGTAGACTAGCGGAGAACTACGAGCAGTACTTC,CASSRLAENYEQYF
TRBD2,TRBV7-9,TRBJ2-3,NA,TGTGCCAGCAGCTCAACTAGCGGGGTCACAGATACGCAGTATTTT,CASSSTSGVTDTQYF
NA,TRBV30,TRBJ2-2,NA,TGTGCCTGCCCAGGGGAATCCGGGGAGCTGTTTTTT,CACPGESGELFF
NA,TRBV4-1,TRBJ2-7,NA,TGCGCCAGCAGCCAAGATTTTATACAAACCTACGAGCAGTACTTC,CASSQDFIQTYEQYF
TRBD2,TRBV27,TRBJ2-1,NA,TGTGCCAGCAGACTAGTAGCGGGGGGCTTCAATGAGCAGTTCTTC,CASRLVAGGFNEQFF
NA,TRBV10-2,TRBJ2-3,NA,TGCGCCAGCACATTGGGAGCGGGCACAGATACGCAGTATTTT,CASTLGAGTDTQYF
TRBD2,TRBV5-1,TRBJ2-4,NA,TGCGCCAGCAGCTGGGATACTAGCGGGAGGGTGGCCAAAAACATTCAGTACTTC,CASSWDTSGRVAKNIQYF
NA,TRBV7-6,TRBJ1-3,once,TGTGCCAGCAGCTTAGAAGACAGCTATTACTCTAAGAACTCTGGAAACACCATATATTTT,CASSLEDSYYSKNSGNTIYF
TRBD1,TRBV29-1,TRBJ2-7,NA,TGCAGCGTCCTGACAGGGGCCTACGAGCAGTACTTC,CSVLTGAYEQYF
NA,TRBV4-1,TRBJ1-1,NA,TGCGCCAGCAGCCAAGTTGGGGGGCTCGGGTCTGAAGCTTTCTTT,CASSQVGGLGSEAFF
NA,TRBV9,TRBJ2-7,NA,TGTGCCAGCAGCGTGACGGGCAGTCGCGAGCAGTACTTC,CASSVTGSREQYF
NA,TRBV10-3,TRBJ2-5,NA,TGTGCCATCAGTGACCCTAGATTAGGGGAGACCCAGTACTTC,CAISDPRLGETQYF
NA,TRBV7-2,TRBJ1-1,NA,TGTGCCAGCAGCTTTCTGGGGAGGGTAGCTGAAGCTTTCTTT,CASSFLGRVAEAFF
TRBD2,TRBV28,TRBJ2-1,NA,TGTGCCAGCAGTTTACTAGCGGGAGGGTACAATGAGCAGTTCTTC,CASSLLAGGYNEQFF
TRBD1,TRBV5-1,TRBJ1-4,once,TGCGCCAGCGCAGACAGGGGGGGAAGTGATTATGAAAAACTGTTTTTT,CASADRGGSDYEKLFF
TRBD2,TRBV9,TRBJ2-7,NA,TGTGCCAGCAGCGTAACGGGAGGGCCTTACGAGCAGTACTTC,CASSVTGGPYEQYF
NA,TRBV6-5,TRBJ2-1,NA,TGTGCCAGCCAAACAGCGGGTAATGAGCAGTTCTTC,CASQTAGNEQFF
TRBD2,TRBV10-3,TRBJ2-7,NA,TGTGCCATCAGTGAGCCAGGGACTAGCGGGAGTTACGAGCAGTACTTC,CAISEPGTSGSYEQYF
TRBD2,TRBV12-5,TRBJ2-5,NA,TGTGCTAGTGGTTTGGTATTTTCCATCACTAGCGGCCCCATGAAAGAGACCCAGTACTTC,CASGLVFSITSGPMKETQYF
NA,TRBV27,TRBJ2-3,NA,TGTGCCAGCAGTTCCCTATGGACTACCGCCACAGATACGCAGTATTTT,CASSSLWTTATDTQYF
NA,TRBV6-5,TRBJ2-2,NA,TGTGCCAGCAGCGGGGGAAACACCGGGGAGCTGTTTTTT,CASSGGNTGELFF
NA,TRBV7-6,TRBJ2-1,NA,TGTGCCAGCAGCTTGCTGGGGTATAGCTCCTACAATGAGCAGTTCTTC,CASSLLGYSSYNEQFF
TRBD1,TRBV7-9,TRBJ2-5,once,TGTGCCAGCAGAGCCGGGACAGGGGGAATAGAGACCCAGTACTTC,CASRAGTGGIETQYF
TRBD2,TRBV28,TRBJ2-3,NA,TGTGCCAGCAGTTCCCAGCGGGAGGATCCAGAGGCAGATACGCAGTATTTT,CASSSQREDPEADTQYF
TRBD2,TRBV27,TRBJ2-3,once,TGTGCCAGCCATTCAGCGGGGTACTCTAGCACAGATACGCAGTATTTT,CASHSAGYSSTDTQYF
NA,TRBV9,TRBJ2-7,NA,TGTGCCAGCAGCCTCAACCGAGTGGGATTGGCGGACGAGCAGTACTTC,CASSLNRVGLADEQYF
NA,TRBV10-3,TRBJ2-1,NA,TGTGCCACCCATCCCGAGTTAGCCCATGAGCAGTTCTTC,CATHPELAHEQFF
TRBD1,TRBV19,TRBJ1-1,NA,TGTGCCAGTAGCGATGTGCAGGGGGAAATGAACACTGAAGCTTTCTTT,CASSDVQGEMNTEAFF
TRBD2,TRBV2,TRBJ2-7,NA,TGTGCCAGCAGTGAAGGACTAGCGGAGTCGGACGAGCAGTACTTC,CASSEGLAESDEQYF
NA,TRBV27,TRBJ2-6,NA,TGTGCCAGCAGTAAAAGGGGGACTGGGGCCAACGTCCTGACTTTC,CASSKRGTGANVLTF
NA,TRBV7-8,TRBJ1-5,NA,TGTGCCAGCAGCTCCGTGAGAAAAAGCAATCAGCCCCAGCATTTT,CASSSVRKSNQPQHF
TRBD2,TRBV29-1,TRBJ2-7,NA,TGCAGCGTTGCCCCTAGCGGGAGTCTCTCTTACGAGCAGTACTTC,CSVAPSGSLSYEQYF
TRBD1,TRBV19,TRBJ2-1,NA,TGTGCCAGTAGTCCCTTTTTTAGAGGGGGCCAAGGTAATGAGCAGTTCTTC,CASSPFFRGGQGNEQFF
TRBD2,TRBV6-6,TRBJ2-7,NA,TGTGCCAGCAGTACTAGCGGGGCTTCCTACGAGCAGTACTTC,CASSTSGASYEQYF
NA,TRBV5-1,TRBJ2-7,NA,TGCGCCAGCAGCTTTCAGGGAGACTACTACGAGCAGTACTTC,CASSFQGDYYEQYF
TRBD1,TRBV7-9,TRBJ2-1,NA,TGTGCCAGCAGCTTAACCGGGACAGGGTTCTACAATGAGCAGTTCTTC,CASSLTGTGFYNEQFF
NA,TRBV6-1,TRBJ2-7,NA,TGTGCCAGCAGTGTCACAGGGCGGTACGAGCAGTACTTC,CASSVTGRYEQYF
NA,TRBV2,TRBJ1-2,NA,TGTGCCAGCAGTGACGGATATGGCTACACCTTC,CASSDGYGYTF
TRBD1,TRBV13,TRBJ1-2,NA,TGTGCCAGCAGCTCCCGGGACAGGAGAACCAATGGCTACACCTTC,CASSSRDRRTNGYTF
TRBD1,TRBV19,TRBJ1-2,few,TGTGCCAGTAGTGGATACAGGGGCGACTATGGCTACACCTTC,CASSGYRGDYGYTF
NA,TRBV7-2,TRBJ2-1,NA,TGTGCCAGCAGCGCGGGACTTTACTCCTACAATGAGCAGTTCTTC,CASSAGLYSYNEQFF
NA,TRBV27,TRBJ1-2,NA,TGTGCCAGCAAAACCACCCTGTCGAGGGGCTACACCTTC,CASKTTLSRGYTF
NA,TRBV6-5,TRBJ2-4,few,TGTGCCAGCAGTTACTCTTGGGCAGCCAAAAACATTCAGTACTTC,CASSYSWAAKNIQYF